Listed below are T cell receptor beta chains from one sample, sequenced in a study of T cells expressing NK-cell markers. TCRdb reprocessed the 5' RACE reads, with one entry per CDR3 protein and no DNA. The sample holds 300,000 to 500,000 distinct CDR3 sequences. The specimen sequenced was blood T cells: a sorted CD56 or NKG2C T cell subset, CD4+ or CD8+ T cells, or bulk PBMC T cells (not recorded which). Every receptor here comes from a woman aged 45-59 years in good health. Both conserved end residues are part of each CDR3.

CDR3 protein: CASTLGSGGTDTQYF
V gene: TRBV12-3/TRBV12-4
J gene: TRBJ2-3

CDR3 protein: CASSGTSGNTDTQYF
V gene: TRBV2
J gene: TRBJ2-3

CDR3 protein: CASSFVRDREAGSAVSSYNEQLF
V gene: TRBV2
J gene: TRBJ2-1

CDR3 protein: CASSPPGQGRAQYF
V gene: TRBV12-3/TRBV12-4
J gene: TRBJ2-7

CDR3 protein: CASRQPRTRTGMETQYF
V gene: TRBV6-2/TRBV6-3
J gene: TRBJ2-5

CDR3 protein: CATRDRNTEAFF
V gene: TRBV24-1
J gene: TRBJ1-1

CDR3 protein: CASIRGTTSPSYNEQFF
V gene: TRBV6-8
J gene: TRBJ2-1

CDR3 protein: CASSYGRDADTQYF
V gene: TRBV6-2/TRBV6-3
J gene: TRBJ2-3

CDR3 protein: CASSRGRAGTDTQYF
V gene: TRBV10-2
J gene: TRBJ2-3

CDR3 protein: CATTGLAGSNEQFF
V gene: TRBV24-1
J gene: TRBJ2-1